Presented here are 3 T cell receptor beta chains from one specimen sequenced in a study of blood T cell repertoires in COVID-19. Method: immunoSEQ multiplex PCR; TCRdb's copy keeps in-frame clones and lacks some. The sample consists of about 70,000 clones, 75% to 90% of them appearing once. The sample was peripheral blood. The receptors were gathered from a man older than 75 with acute or convalescent COVID-19.

The gene calls are TRBV7-9 and TRBJ2-7; D possibly corresponds to TRBD2 (5 bases). The CDR3 spans 16 residues. V was cut by 2 bases and J by 7 bases, with 21 bases left in between. Germline loops: CDR1 SEHNR, CDR2 FQNEAQ (reference sequence). For the CDR3, the DNA is TGTGCCAGCAGCTTACCCGGACTTCGGTTGGGTACAGAGCAGTACTTC. Its translation is CASSLPGLRLGTEQYF.

This clone was counted between two and nine times. This chain links TRBV6-2 or TRBV6-3 with TRBJ2-3; D might be TRBD1 (5 bases). This CDR3 contains 16 residues. Germline V lookup: CDR1 MNHEY, CDR2 SVGEGT. V lost 0 bases and J 2 bases, leaving 12 bases between the germline ends. The CDR3 protein is CASSYSRTPITDTQYF. The CDR3 DNA follows: TGTGCCAGCAGTTACTCGCGGACACCAATCACAGATACGCAGTATTTT.

This clone was counted once. V and J are TRBV6-5 and TRBJ1-4, with 9 bases fitting TRBD1. Germline loops: CDR1 MNHEY, CDR2 SVGAGI. The CDR3 runs to 14 residues. V shed 6 bases, J shed 5 bases, and the junction held 4 bases outside the gene matches. The DNA for the CDR3 is TGTGCCAGCAGCCTCGACAGGGGGAATGAAAAACTGTTTTTT. Translating it yields CASSLDRGNEKLFF.